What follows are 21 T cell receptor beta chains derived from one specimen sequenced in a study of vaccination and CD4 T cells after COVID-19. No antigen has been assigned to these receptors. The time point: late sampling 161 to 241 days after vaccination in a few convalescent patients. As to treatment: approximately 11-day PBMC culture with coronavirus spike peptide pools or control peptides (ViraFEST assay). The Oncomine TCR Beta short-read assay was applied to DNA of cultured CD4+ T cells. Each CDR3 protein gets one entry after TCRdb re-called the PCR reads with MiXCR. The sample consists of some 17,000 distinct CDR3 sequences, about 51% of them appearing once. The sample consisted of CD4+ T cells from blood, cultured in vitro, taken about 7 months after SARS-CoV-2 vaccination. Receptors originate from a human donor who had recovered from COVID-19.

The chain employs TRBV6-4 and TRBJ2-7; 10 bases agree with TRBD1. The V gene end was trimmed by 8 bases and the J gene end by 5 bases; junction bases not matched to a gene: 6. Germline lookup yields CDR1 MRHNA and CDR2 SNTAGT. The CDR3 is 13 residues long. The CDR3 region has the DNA TGTGCCAGCCCGGGACAGGGGCTCGACGAGCAGTACTTC. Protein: CASPGQGLDEQYF.

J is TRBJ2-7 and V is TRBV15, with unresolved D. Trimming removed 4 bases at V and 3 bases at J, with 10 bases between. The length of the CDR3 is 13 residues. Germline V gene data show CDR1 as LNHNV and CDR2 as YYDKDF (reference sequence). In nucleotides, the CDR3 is TGTGCCACCAGCAAAGAACTACACTACGAGCAGTACTTC. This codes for CATSKELHYEQYF.

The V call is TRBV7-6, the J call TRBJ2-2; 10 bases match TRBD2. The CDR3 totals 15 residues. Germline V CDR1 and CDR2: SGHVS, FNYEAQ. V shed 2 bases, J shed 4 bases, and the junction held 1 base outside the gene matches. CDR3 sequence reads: CASSLLAGVTGELFF. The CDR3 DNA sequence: TGTGCCAGCAGCTTACTAGCGGGAGTCACCGGGGAGCTGTTTTTT.

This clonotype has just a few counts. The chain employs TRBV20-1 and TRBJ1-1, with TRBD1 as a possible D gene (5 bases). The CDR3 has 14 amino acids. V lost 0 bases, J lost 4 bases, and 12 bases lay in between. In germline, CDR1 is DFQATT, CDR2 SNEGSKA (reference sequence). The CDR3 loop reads CSARDRRGITEAFF. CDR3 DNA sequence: TGCAGTGCTAGAGATCGACGGGGGATCACTGAAGCTTTCTTT.

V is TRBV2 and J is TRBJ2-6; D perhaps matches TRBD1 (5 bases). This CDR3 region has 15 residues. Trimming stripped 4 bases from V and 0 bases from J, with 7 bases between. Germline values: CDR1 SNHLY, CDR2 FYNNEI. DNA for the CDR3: TGTGCCAGCAGTGTGGACAACTCTGGGGCCAACGTCCTGACTTTC. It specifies CASSVDNSGANVLTF.

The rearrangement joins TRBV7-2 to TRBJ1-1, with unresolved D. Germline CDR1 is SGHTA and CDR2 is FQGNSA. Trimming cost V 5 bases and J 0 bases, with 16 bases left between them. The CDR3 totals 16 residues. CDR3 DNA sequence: TGTGCCAGCAGCCAACAACTACACCGGATGAACACTGAAGCTTTCTTT. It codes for CASSQQLHRMNTEAFF.

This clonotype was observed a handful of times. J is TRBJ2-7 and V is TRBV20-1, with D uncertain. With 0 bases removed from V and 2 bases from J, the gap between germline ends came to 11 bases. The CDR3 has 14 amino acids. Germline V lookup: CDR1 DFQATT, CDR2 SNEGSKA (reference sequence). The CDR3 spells CSARDGQNPYEQYF. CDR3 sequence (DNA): TGCAGTGCTAGAGACGGTCAGAACCCCTACGAGCAGTACTTC.

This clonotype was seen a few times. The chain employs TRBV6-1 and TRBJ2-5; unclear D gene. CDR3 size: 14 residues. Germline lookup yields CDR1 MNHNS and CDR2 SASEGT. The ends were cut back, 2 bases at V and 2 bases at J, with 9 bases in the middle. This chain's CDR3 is CASSEYVAQETQYF. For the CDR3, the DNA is TGTGCCAGCAGTGAATACGTCGCTCAAGAGACCCAGTACTTC.

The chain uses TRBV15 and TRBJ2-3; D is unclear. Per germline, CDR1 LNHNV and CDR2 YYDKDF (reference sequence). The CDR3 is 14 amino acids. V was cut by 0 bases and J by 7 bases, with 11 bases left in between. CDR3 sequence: CATSREPNRHTQYF. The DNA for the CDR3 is TGTGCCACCAGCAGAGAGCCAAACCGACATACGCAGTATTTT. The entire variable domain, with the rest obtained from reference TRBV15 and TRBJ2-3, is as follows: DAMVIQNPRYQVTQFGKPVTLSCSQTLNHNVMYWYQQKSSQAPKLLFHYYDKDFNNEADTPDNFQSRRPNTSFCFLDIRSPGLGDTAMYLCATSREPNRHTQYFGPGTRLTVL.

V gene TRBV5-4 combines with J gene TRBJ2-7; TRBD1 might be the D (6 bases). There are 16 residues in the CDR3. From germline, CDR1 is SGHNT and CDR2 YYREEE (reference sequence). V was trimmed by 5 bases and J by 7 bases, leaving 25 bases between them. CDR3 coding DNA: TGTGCCAGCAGAAATTTTCGTAGTTCAGGGGTGGAGGAGCAGTACTTC. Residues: CASRNFRSSGVEEQYF.

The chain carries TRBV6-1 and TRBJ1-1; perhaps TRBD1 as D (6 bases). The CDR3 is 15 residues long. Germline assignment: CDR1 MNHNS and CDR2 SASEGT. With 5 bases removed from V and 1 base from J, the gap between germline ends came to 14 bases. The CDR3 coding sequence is TGTGCCAGCAGTCCCCCCCCGACAGGGAACACTGAAGCTTTCTTT. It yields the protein CASSPPPTGNTEAFF.

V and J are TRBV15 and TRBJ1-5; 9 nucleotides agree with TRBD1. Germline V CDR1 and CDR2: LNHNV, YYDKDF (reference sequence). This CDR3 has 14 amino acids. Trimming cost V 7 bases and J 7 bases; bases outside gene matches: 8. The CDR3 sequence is CATTQGTGWQPQHF. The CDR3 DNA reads TGTGCCACCACCCAGGGGACAGGGTGGCAGCCCCAGCATTTT.

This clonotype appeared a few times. CDR3 sequence (DNA): TGTGCCAGCAGCAAACTTTCCGGGGCAGGGATAGATGGCTACACCTTC. It yields the protein CASSKLSGAGIDGYTF. This chain connects TRBV11-3 to TRBJ1-2; possible D gene TRBD1, 5 bases. With 5 bases removed from V and 6 bases from J, the gap between germline ends came to 22 bases. Germline lookup yields CDR1 SGHNT and CDR2 YENEEA. The CDR3 spans 16 residues.

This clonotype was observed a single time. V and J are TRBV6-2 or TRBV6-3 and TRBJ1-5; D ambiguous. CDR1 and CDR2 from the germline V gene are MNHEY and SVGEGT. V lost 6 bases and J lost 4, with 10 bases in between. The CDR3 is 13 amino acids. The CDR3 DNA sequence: TGTGCCAGCAGACTAGACAAGAATCAGCCCCAGCATTTT. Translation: CASRLDKNQPQHF.

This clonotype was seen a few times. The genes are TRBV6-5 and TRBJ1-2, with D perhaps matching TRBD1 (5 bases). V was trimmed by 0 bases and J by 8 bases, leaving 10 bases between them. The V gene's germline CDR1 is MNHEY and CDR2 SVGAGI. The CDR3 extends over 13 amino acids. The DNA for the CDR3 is TGTGCCAGCAGTTACTCATGGGGACTAGGCTACACCTTC. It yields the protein CASSYSWGLGYTF.

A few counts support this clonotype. This CDR3 reads CASSLNTGRGTEAFF. The CDR3 nucleotides read TGCGCCAGCAGCTTGAACACAGGGAGGGGCACTGAAGCTTTCTTT. V usage is TRBV5-1 and J usage is TRBJ1-1, with D tentatively TRBD1 (6 bases). In germline, CDR1 is SGHRS, CDR2 YFSETQ. Between the trimmed V and J ends, which lost 1 base and 4 bases, there was a span of 14 bases. The CDR3 has 15 amino acids.

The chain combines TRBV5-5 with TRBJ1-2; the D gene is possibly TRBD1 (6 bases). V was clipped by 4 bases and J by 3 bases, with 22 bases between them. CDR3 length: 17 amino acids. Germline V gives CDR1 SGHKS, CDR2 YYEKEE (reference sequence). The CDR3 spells CASSPGTPGVIDYGYTF. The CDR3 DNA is TGTGCCAGCAGCCCGGGGACCCCAGGGGTAATTGACTATGGCTACACCTTC. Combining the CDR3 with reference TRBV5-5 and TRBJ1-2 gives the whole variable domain DAGVTQSPTHLIKTRGQQVTLRCSPISGHKSVSWYQQVLGQGPQFIFQYYEKEERGRGNFPDRFSARQFPNYSSELNVNALLLGDSALYLCASSPGTPGVIDYGYTFGSGTRLTVV.

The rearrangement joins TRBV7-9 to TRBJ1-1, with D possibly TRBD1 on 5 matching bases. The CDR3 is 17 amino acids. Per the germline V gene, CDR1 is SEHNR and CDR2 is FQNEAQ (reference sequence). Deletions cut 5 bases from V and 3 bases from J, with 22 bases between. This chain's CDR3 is CASSHPPGAGGDTEAFF. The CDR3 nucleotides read TGTGCCAGCAGCCACCCCCCCGGGGCCGGTGGTGACACTGAAGCTTTCTTT.

CDR3 DNA sequence: TGTGCCAGCAGCTTAAATGGGGGAGGGGCCACAGATACGCAGTATTTT. Translation: CASSLNGGGATDTQYF. The chain recombines TRBV7-3 with TRBJ2-3; 7 bases are a match to TRBD2. Looked up from germline, CDR1 is SGHTA and CDR2 is FQGTGA. J was trimmed by 2 bases and V by 1 base; bases with no gene match: 6. This CDR3 has 16 amino acids.

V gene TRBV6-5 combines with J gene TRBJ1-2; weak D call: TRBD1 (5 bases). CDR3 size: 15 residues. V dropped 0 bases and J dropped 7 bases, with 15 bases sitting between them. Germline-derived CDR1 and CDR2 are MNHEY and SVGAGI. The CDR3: CASSYSGTHEGGYTF. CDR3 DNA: TGTGCCAGCAGTTACTCCGGGACCCATGAGGGTGGCTACACCTTC.

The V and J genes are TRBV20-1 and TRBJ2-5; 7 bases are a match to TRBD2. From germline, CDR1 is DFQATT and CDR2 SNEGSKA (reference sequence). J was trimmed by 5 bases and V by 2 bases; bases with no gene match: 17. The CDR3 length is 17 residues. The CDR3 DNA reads TGCAGTGCTAGAATACTAGCGCTATCAGTCATAACGGAGACCCAGTACTTC. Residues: CSARILALSVITETQYF.